This paragraph reports one TCR beta chain. The target antigen is unknown. The CDR3 covers 17 residues. The trim removed 0 bases at V and 1 base at J, leaving 8 bases unmatched. The germline gives CDR1 SGHTS, CDR2 YDEGEE. The source of the sample is a study of T cell responses to AZD1222 COVID-19 vaccine. Study-level background: Analyses pooled second doses at about 4 or about 12 weeks. Notes on the study in general: The donors showed a predominance of white British ancestry and of females, with possible underestimation of clonal diversity. At study baseline, merely more than 5 AZD1222 recipients were seropositive.

The assay was immunoSEQ multiplex PCR, and TCRdb's table has in-frame clones only and misses some. The data show roughly 180,000 clones, 91% seen once. The origin of this receptor is an adult in good health. The material sequenced was peripheral blood, taken on day 0 of AZD1222 vaccination. V gene TRBV5-8 combines with J gene TRBJ1-2; 8 bases line up with TRBD1. Here the CDR3 DNA reads TGTGCCAGCAGCTTGGTCAGGGGGCGGTCTAGTAACTATGGCTACACCTTC. Protein sequence: CASSLVRGRSSNYGYTF. Combining the CDR3 with reference TRBV5-8 and TRBJ1-2 gives the whole variable domain EAGVTQSPTHLIKTRGQQATLRCSPISGHTSVYWYQQALGLGLQFLLWYDEGEERNRGNFPPRFSGRQFPNYSSELNVNALELEDSALYLCASSLVRGRSSNYGYTFGSGTRLTVV.